This TCR beta chain was identified during a study of cytomegalovirus exposure and HLA in healthy donors. General observations from the study: Reportedly, cytomegalovirus status was diagnosed with high sensitivity and specificity.

Trimming shortened V by 4 bases and J by 7 bases, and 13 bases separated the two germline ends. The CDR3 has 14 residues. Germline V lookup: CDR1 LGHNA, CDR2 YNFKEQ. As for this clone: The antigen remains undetermined.

TCRdb's table, derived via immunoSEQ multiplex PCR, lists solely in-frame clones and lacks some. The data hold around 400,000 clones, with about nine tenths observed a single time. Sequencing input: PBMCs. The sequence came from a woman aged 18-35 years in good health and CMV-seronegative. The chain has TRBV4-2 and TRBJ1-4; no firm D call. CDR3 sequence (DNA): TGTGCCAGCAGCCCAATGGGAGGCGGTGAAAAACTGTTTTTT. This sequence encodes CASSPMGGGEKLFF.